This TCR beta chain originates from a study of cytomegalovirus exposure and HLA in healthy donors. The study's findings and limits: In a later analysis, TCR beta V- and J-gene trimming was associated with a missense DCLRE1C variant. Earlier findings revealed that most TCR beta V segments proved productive either about 87% or about 30% of the time.

Germline V gives CDR1 KGHSH, CDR2 LQKENI. Unmatched junction bases numbered 0, after V lost 0 bases and J lost 0 bases. The length of the CDR3 is 16 residues. About this clone itself: Its antigen is as yet unknown.

Primers for the PCR totalled 60 Vbeta and 13 Jbeta. Clones were sequenced by immunoSEQ multiplex PCR, and TCRdb holds only the in-frame ones, with some missing. The sample shows 140,000 to 150,000 clones, 61% of them seen only once. This receptor was obtained from a male donor in good health and CMV-seronegative. Specimen: PBMCs. This chain joins TRBV18 and TRBJ2-3, with 10 bases lining up with TRBD2. The DNA for the CDR3 is TGTGCCAGCTCACCACCGGGACTAGCGAGCACAGATACGCAGTATTTT. Protein: CASSPPGLASTDTQYF. The full variable domain, with the rest looked up from reference TRBV18 and TRBJ2-3, is NAGVMQNPRHLVRRRGQEARLRCSPMKGHSHVYWYRQLPEEGLKFMVYLQKENIIDESGMPKERFSAEFPKEGPSILRIQQVVRGDSAAYFCASSPPGLASTDTQYFGPGTRLTVL.